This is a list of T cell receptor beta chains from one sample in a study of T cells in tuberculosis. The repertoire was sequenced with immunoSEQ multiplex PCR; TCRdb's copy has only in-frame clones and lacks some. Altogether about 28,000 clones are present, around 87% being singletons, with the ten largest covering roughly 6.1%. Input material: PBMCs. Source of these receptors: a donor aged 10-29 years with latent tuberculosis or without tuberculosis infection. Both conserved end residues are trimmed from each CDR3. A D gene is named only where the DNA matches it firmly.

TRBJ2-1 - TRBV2 ASTGNIYNEQF
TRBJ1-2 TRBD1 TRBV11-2 ASSLIRQGGGYT
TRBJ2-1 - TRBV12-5 ASGLVLERAYNEQF
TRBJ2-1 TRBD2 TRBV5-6 ASSFQRGVYNEQF
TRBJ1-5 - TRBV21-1 ASSKDQGINQPQH
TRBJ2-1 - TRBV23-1 ASRSLSENEQF
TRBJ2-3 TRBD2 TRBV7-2 ASRPGGGGTDTQY
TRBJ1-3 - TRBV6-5 ARLTGGPGNTIY
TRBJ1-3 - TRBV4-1 ASSSTRARADRSGNTIY
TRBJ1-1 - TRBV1 TSSQVPVNTEAF
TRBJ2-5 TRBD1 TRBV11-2 ASSQEGQGALETQY